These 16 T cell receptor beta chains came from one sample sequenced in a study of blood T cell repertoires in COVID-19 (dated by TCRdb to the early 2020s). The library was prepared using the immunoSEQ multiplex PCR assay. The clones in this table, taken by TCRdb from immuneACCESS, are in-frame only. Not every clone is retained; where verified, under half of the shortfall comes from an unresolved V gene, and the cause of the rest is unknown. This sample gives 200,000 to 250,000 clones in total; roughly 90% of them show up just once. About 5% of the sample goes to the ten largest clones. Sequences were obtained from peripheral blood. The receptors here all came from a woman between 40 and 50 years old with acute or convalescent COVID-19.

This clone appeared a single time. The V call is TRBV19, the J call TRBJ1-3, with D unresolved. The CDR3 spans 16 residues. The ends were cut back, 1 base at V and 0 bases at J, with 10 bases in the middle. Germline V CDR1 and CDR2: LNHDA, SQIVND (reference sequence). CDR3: CASSIVVRSSGNTIYF. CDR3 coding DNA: TGTGCCAGTAGTATAGTCGTGAGGAGCTCTGGAAACACCATATATTTT.

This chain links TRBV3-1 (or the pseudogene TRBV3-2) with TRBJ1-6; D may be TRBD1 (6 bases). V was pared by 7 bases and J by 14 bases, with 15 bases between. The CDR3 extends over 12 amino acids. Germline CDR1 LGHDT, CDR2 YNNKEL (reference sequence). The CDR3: CASTGQPMALHF. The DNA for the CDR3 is TGTGCCAGCACCGGACAGCCCATGGCCCTCCACTTT.

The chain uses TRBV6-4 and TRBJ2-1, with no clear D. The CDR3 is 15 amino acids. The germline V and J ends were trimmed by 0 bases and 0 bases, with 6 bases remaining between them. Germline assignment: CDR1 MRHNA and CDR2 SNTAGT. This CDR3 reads CASSDSSNSYNEQFF. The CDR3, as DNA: TGTGCCAGCAGTGACTCTTCAAACTCCTACAATGAGCAGTTCTTC.

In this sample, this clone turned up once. CDR3 bases: TGTGCCAGCAGCCTCCTTGGGGGGGGGAACACCGGGGAGCTGTTTTTT. Amino acids: CASSLLGGGNTGELFF. This chain uses TRBV3-1 (or the pseudogene TRBV3-2) with TRBJ2-2, with 7 positions matching TRBD2. The CDR3 covers 16 residues. V lost 4 bases, J lost 1 base, and 6 bases stayed unmatched. Germline loops: CDR1 LGHDT, CDR2 YNNKEL (reference sequence).

CDR3 nucleotides: TGTGCCAGCAGCTTGGCGGGAACTAATGAAAAACTGTTTTTT. It yields the protein CASSLAGTNEKLFF. The gene calls are TRBV5-4 and TRBJ1-4; D is unresolved. Trimming left V 0 bases short and J 1 base short, with 4 bases between. The CDR3 has 14 residues. CDR1 and CDR2 from the germline V gene are SGHNT and YYREEE (reference sequence).

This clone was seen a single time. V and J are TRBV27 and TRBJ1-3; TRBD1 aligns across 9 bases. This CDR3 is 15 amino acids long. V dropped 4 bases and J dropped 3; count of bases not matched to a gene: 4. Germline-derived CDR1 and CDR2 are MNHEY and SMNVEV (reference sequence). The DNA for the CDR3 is TGTGCCAGCAGTTCAACAGGGGGCGGTGGAAACACCATATATTTT. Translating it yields CASSSTGGGGNTIYF.

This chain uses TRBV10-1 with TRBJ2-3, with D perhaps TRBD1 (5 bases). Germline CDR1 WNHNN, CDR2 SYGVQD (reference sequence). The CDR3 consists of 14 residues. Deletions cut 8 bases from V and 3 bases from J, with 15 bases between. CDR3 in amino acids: CASRAGLRTDTQYF. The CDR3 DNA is TGCGCCAGCCGGGCAGGGTTGAGGACAGATACGCAGTATTTT.

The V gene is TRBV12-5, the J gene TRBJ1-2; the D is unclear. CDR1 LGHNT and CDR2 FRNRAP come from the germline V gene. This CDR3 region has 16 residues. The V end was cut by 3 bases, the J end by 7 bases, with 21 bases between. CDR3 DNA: TGTGCTAGTGGTTTTGGTACCCAGAGGGTAGTATTTGGCTACACCTTC. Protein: CASGFGTQRVVFGYTF.

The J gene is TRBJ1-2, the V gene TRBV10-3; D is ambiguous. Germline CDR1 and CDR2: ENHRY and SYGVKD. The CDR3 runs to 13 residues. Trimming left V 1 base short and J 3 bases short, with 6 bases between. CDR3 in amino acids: CAISEWQYYGYTF. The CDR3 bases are TGTGCCATCAGTGAGTGGCAGTACTATGGCTACACCTTC.

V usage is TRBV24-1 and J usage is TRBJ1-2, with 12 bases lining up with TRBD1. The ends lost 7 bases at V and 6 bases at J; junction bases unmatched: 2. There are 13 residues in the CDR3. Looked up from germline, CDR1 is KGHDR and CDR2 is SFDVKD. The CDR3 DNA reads TGTGCCACCAGGGGACAGGGGGCGGATGGCTACACCTTC. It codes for CATRGQGADGYTF.

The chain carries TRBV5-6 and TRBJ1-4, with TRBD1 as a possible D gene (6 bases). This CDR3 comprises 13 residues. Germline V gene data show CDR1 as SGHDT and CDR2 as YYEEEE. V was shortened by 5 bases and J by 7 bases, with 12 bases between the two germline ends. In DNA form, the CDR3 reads TGTGCCAGCAGTACAGGGAGGGGTGAAAAACTGTTTTTT. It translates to CASSTGRGEKLFF.

The CDR3 region is CASRSGTGINYGYTF. CDR3 DNA: TGTGCCAGCAGGTCTGGGACAGGGATTAACTATGGCTACACCTTC. The rearrangement joins TRBV2 to TRBJ1-2; 9 nucleotides line up with TRBD1. J was trimmed by 1 base and V by 6 bases; bases with no gene match: 6. The germline gives CDR1 SNHLY, CDR2 FYNNEI. The CDR3 is made up of 15 amino acids.

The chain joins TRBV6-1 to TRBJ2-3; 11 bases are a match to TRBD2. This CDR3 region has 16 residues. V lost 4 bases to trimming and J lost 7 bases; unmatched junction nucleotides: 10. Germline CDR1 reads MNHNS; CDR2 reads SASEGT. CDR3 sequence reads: CASSARIAGGQHTQYF. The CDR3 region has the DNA TGTGCCAGCAGTGCAAGAATAGCGGGGGGGCAACATACGCAGTATTTT.

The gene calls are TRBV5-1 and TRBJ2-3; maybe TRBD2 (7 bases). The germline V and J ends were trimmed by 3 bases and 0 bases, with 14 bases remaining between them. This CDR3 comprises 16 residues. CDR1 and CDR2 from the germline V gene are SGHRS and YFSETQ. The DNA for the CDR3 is TGCGCCAGCAGCTCAGGGGCGGGGGAGAGCACAGATACGCAGTATTTT. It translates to CASSSGAGESTDTQYF.

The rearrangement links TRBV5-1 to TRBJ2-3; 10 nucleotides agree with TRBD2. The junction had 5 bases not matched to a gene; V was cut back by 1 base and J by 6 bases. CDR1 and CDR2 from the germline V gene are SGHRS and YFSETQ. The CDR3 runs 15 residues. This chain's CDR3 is CASSLQAGGEDTQYF. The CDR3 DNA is TGCGCCAGCAGCTTGCAAGCGGGAGGGGAGGATACGCAGTATTTT.

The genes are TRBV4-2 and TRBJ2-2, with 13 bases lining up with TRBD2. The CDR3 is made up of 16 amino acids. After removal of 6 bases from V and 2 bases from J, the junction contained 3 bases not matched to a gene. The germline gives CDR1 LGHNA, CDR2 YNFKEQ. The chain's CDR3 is CASRTSGGPNTGELFF. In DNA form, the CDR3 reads TGTGCCAGCAGGACTAGCGGGGGGCCAAACACCGGGGAGCTGTTTTTT.